This entry is about one T cell receptor (beta chain). The CDR3 totals 14 residues. Trimming left V 5 bases short and J 0 bases short, with 8 bases between. The germline V gene encodes CDR1 LNHDA and CDR2 SQIVND (reference sequence). The record originates from a study of cytomegalovirus exposure and HLA in healthy donors. Primers included in the PCR were 60 Vbeta and 13 Jbeta primers. The repertoire was sequenced with immunoSEQ multiplex PCR; TCRdb's copy has only in-frame clones and lacks some. The data hold more than 60,000 clones, with 65% to 85% observed a single time. The sequence was obtained from a woman under 40 in good health and CMV-seronegative. This sequence joins TRBV19 and TRBJ1-3; D unresolved. Sequencing used PBMCs. CDR3 DNA: TGTGCCAGTAGTTTCAGGTACTCTGGAAACACCATATATTTT. Protein: CASSFRYSGNTIYF. The full variable domain, rest sourced from reference TRBV19 and TRBJ1-3, is DGGITQSPKYLFRKEGQNVTLSCEQNLNHDAMYWYRQDPGQGLRLIYYSQIVNDFQKGDIAEGYSVSREKKESFPLTVTSAQKNPTAFYLCASSFRYSGNTIYFGEGSWLTVV.